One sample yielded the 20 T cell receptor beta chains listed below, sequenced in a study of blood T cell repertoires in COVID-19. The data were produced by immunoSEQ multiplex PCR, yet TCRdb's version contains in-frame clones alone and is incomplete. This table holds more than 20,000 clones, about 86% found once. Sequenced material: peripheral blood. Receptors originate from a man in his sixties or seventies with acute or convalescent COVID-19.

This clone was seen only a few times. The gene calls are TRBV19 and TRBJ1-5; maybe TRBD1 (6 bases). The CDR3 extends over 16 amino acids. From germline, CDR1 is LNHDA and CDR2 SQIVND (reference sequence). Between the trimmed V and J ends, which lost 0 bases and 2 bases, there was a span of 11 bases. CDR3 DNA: TGTGCCAGTAGTATAGAACAGGGCTACGGCAATCAGCCCCAGCATTTT. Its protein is CASSIEQGYGNQPQHF.

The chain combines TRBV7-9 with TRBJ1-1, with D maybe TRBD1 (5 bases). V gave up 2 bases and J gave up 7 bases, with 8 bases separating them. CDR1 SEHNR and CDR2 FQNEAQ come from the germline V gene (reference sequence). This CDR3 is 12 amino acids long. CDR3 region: CASSLRGLEAFF. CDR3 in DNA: TGTGCCAGCAGCTTAAGGGGTCTTGAAGCTTTCTTT.

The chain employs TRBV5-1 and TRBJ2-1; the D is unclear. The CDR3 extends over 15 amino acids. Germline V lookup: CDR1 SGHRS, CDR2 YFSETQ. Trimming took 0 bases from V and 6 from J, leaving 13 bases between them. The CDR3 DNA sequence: TGCGCCAGCAGCTTGGGACAAACGGCCACCAATGAGCAGTTCTTC. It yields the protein CASSLGQTATNEQFF.

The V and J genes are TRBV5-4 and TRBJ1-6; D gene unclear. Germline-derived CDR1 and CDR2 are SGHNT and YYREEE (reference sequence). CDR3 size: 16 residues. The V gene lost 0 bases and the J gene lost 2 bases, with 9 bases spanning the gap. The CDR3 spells CASSLDTAAYNSPLHF. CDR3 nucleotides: TGTGCCAGCAGCTTGGACACCGCGGCCTATAATTCACCCCTCCACTTT.

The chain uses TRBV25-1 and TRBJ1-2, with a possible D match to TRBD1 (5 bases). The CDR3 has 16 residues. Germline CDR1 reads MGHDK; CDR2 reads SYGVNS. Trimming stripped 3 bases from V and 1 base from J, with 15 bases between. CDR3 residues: CASSDPSQTVNYGYTF. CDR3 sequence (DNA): TGTGCCAGCAGTGACCCCAGCCAGACAGTTAACTATGGCTACACCTTC.

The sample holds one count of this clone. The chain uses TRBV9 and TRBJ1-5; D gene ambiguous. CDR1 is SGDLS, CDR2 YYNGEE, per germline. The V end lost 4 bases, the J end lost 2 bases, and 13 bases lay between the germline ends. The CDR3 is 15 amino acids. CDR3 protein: CASSSSGLRNQPQHF. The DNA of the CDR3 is TGTGCCAGCAGCTCCTCCGGACTCCGCAATCAGCCCCAGCATTTT.

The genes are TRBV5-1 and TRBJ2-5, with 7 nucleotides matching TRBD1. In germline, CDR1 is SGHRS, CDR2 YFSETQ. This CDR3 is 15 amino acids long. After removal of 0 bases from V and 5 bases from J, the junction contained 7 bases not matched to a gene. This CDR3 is CASSLGQGVVETQYF. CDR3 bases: TGCGCCAGCAGCTTGGGCCAGGGGGTAGTCGAGACCCAGTACTTC.

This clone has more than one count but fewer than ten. In DNA, the CDR3 is TGCGCCAGCAGCAAGGGGGCGGAAGAAAAACTGTTTTTT. Its protein product is CASSKGAEEKLFF. The rearrangement uses TRBV5-1 and TRBJ1-4; 7 bases match TRBD1. The germline V gene has CDR1 SGHRS and CDR2 YFSETQ. This CDR3 is 13 amino acids long. The V segment lost 4 bases and the J segment 8 bases; nucleotides outside the gene matches: 5.

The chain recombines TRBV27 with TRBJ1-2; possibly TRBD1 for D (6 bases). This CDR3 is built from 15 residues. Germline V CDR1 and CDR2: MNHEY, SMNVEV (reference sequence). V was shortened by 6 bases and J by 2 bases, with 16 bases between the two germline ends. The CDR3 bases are TGTGCCAGCAGAGGGACATCGAAAGGCAACTATGGCTACACCTTC. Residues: CASRGTSKGNYGYTF.

CDR3 sequence (DNA): TGTGCCAGCAGCTTTGACAGGGCCTCCTCTGGAAACACCATATATTTT. Its protein is CASSFDRASSGNTIYF. The rearrangement links TRBV5-5 to TRBJ1-3; 7 bases match TRBD1. The CDR3 is made up of 16 amino acids. Germline V CDR1 and CDR2: SGHKS, YYEKEE (reference sequence). Germline trimming cut 2 bases from V and 0 bases from J; bases unmatched to any gene: 5.

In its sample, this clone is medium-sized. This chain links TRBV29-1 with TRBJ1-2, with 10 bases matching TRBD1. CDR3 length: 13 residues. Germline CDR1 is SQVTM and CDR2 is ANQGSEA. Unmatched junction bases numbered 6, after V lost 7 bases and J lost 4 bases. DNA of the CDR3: TGCAGCGCGTTGGGACAGGGGATCTATGGCTACACCTTC. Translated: CSALGQGIYGYTF.

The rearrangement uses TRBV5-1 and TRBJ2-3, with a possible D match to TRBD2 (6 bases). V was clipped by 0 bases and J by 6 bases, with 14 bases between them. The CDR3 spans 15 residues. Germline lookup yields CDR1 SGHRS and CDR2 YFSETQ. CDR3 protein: CASSLVLTSLDTQYF. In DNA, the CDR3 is TGCGCCAGCAGCTTGGTTCTTACTAGCTTGGATACGCAGTATTTT.

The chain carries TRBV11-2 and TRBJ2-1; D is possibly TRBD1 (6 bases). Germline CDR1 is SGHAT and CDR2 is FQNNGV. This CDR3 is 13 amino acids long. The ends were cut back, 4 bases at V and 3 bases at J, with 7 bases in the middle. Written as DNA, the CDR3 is TGTGCCAGCAGCTCGGACAGCTACAATGAGCAGTTCTTC. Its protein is CASSSDSYNEQFF. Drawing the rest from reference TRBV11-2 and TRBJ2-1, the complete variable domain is EAGVAQSPRYKIIEKRQSVAFWCNPISGHATLYWYQQILGQGPKLLIQFQNNGVVDDSQLPKDRFSAERLKGVDSTLKIQPAKLEDSAVYLCASSSDSYNEQFFGPGTRLTVL.

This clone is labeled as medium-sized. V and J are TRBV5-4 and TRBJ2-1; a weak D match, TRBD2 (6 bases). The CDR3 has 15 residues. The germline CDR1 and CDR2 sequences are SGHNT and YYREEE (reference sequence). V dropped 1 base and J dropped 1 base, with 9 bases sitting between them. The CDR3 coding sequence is TGTGCCAGCAGCTTGACTAGCAGTTCCTACAATGAGCAGTTCTTC. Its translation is CASSLTSSSYNEQFF.

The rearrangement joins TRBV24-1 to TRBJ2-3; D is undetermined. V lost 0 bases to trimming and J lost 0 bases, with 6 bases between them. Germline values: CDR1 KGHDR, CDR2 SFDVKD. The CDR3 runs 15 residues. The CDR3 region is CATSDLKQSTDTQYF. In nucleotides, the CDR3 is TGTGCCACCAGTGATTTGAAACAGAGCACAGATACGCAGTATTTT.

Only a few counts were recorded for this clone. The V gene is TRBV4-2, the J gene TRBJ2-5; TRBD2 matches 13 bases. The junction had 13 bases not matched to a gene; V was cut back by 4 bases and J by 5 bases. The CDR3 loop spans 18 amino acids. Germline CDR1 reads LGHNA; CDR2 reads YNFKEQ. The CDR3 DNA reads TGTGCCAGCAGCCCAGAACTAGCGGGAGGGCCGCAGTCGGAGACCCAGTACTTC. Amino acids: CASSPELAGGPQSETQYF.

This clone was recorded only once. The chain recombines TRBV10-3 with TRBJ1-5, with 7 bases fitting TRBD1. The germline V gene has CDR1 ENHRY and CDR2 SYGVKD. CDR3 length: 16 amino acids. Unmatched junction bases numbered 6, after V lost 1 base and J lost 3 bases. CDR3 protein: CAISEFTGTDNQPQHF. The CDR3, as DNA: TGTGCCATCAGTGAGTTCACCGGGACAGACAATCAGCCCCAGCATTTT.

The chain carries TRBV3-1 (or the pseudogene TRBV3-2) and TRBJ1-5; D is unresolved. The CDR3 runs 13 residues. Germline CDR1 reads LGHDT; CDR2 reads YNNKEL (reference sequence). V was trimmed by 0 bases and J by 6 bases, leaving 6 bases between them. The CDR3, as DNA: TGTGCCAGCAGCCAAGATCAAATTCAGCCCCAGCATTTT. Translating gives CASSQDQIQPQHF.

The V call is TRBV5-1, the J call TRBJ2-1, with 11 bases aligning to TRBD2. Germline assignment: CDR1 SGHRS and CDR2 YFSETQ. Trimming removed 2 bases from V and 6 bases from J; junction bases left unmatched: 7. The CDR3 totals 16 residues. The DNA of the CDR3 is TGCGCCAGCAGCTTTGAACTAGCGGGAGTAGGCAATGAGCAGTTCTTC. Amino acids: CASSFELAGVGNEQFF.

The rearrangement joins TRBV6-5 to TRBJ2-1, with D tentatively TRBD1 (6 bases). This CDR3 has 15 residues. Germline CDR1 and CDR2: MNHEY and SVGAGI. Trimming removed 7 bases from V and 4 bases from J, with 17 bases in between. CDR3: CASIQRQGIYNEQFF. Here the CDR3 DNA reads TGTGCCAGCATTCAACGCCAGGGGATTTACAATGAGCAGTTCTTC.